The clone carrying this T cell receptor (beta chain) is judged medium-sized. Its antigen is not identified. Treatment indicated: roughly ten-day PBMC culture with coronavirus spike peptide pools or control peptides (ViraFEST assay). Samples of CD4+ T cells were obtained from the unexposed donor before the COVID-19 pandemic (2011-2018). V was shortened by 9 bases and J by 5 bases, with 7 bases between the two germline ends. CDR1 and CDR2 from the germline V gene are MNHNS and SASEGT. The CDR3 runs 10 residues. The study sequenced cultured CD4+ T cell DNA using the Oncomine TCR Beta short-read assay. TCRdb fed the PCR reads into MiXCR, producing one record per CDR3 protein. Among roughly 8,000 distinct CDR3 sequences listed, approximately 53% were seen once. The data originate from a study of vaccination and CD4 T cells after COVID-19.

This chain uses TRBV6-1 with TRBJ1-2; unclear D gene. The sequencing input was CD4+ T cells from blood, cultured in vitro. This sequence originates from a human donor in good health. DNA for the CDR3: TGTGCCAGGCGAATTTATGGCTACACCTTC. Translating gives CARRIYGYTF.